The 25 T cell receptor beta chains below were found in one sample sequenced in a study of T cell responses to AZD1222 COVID-19 vaccine. The protocol was immunoSEQ multiplex PCR, while the TCRdb copy is restricted to in-frame clones and leaves out a portion. The sample consists of about 48,000 clones, 75% to 90% of them appearing once. This material consisted of peripheral blood, taken 28 days after the second AZD1222 dose. These TCRs come from an adult who received the AZD1222 COVID-19 vaccine.

The chain combines TRBV3-1 (or the pseudogene TRBV3-2) with TRBJ2-7, with 8 nucleotides matching TRBD1. The trim removed 0 bases at V and 12 bases at J, leaving 7 bases unmatched. CDR1 and CDR2 from the germline V gene are LGHDT and YNNKEL (reference sequence). This CDR3 is 13 amino acids long. CDR3 in DNA: TGTGCCAGCAGCCAAGAGGGCAGGGGGCCACTGTACTTC. This sequence encodes CASSQEGRGPLYF.

Comments on this clone: Its ends do not fully match the called genes, so a read error is possible. This chain uses TRBV6-5 with TRBJ2-5; D call uncertain. This CDR3 comprises 15 residues. Germline assignment: CDR1 MNHEY and CDR2 SVGAGI. The CDR3 DNA is TGTGCCGGCAGTTACTCTTTCGGCCTCCAAGAGACCCAGTACTTC. This gives the protein CAGSYSFGLQETQYF.

This chain joins TRBV10-2 and TRBJ2-2, with 7 bases that match TRBD1. Germline values: CDR1 WSHSY, CDR2 SAAADI. The CDR3 is made up of 14 amino acids. V trimming: 10 bases; J trimming: 5 bases; junction bases outside the gene matches: 10. The CDR3 DNA reads as TGCGCCACGTTGTGGGACAGTCGAACCGGGGAGCTGTTTTTT. This gives the protein CATLWDSRTGELFF.

The V call is TRBV28, the J call TRBJ1-1; no definite D call. From germline, CDR1 is MDHEN and CDR2 SYDVKM. This CDR3 spans 12 amino acids. Between the trimmed V and J ends, which lost 1 base and 5 bases, there was a span of 5 bases. In nucleotides, the CDR3 is TGTGCCAGCAGTTTATCTCGGACTGAAGCTTTCTTT. It yields the protein CASSLSRTEAFF.

The J gene is TRBJ2-3, the V gene TRBV5-1; 9 bases line up with TRBD1. J gave up 3 bases and V 5 bases, and 7 bases lay outside the gene matches. This CDR3 has 15 amino acids. Germline V lookup: CDR1 SGHRS, CDR2 YFSETQ. CDR3 protein: CASSIATGGTDTQYF. The CDR3 DNA follows: TGCGCCAGCAGTATTGCGACAGGGGGTACAGATACGCAGTATTTT.

J is TRBJ1-5 and V is TRBV12-5; no firm D call. Germline CDR1 is LGHNT and CDR2 is FRNRAP. V dropped 0 bases and J dropped 6 bases, with 6 bases sitting between them. The CDR3 covers 13 residues. The chain's CDR3 is CASGLVVSQPQHF. The CDR3, as DNA: TGTGCTAGTGGTTTGGTAGTAAGTCAGCCCCAGCATTTT.

V usage is TRBV2 and J usage is TRBJ2-7; D unclear. The V gene's germline CDR1 is SNHLY and CDR2 FYNNEI. CDR3 length: 14 residues. Trimming took off 3 bases at V and 2 bases at J, with 11 bases between the two ends. The CDR3 spells CASSEGRKTYEQYF. The CDR3 bases are TGTGCCAGCAGTGAGGGTCGTAAAACCTACGAGCAGTACTTC.

This chain uses TRBV19 with TRBJ2-7; possible D gene TRBD2, 5 bases. Germline V gives CDR1 LNHDA, CDR2 SQIVND (reference sequence). Trimming took 5 bases from V and 3 from J, leaving 11 bases between them. CDR3 length equals 13 residues. DNA of the CDR3: TGTGCCAGTAGTGCACTAGTTGGCTACGAGCAGTACTTC. Protein sequence: CASSALVGYEQYF.

This clone occurred once. The chain is built from TRBV18 and TRBJ2-1; 7 bases are a match to TRBD1. CDR3 size: 14 residues. In germline, CDR1 is KGHSH, CDR2 LQKENI. Trimming removed 3 bases from V and 6 bases from J; junction bases left unmatched: 5. The chain's CDR3 is CASSPRQGFNEQFF. CDR3 nucleotides: TGTGCCAGCTCACCGCGACAGGGATTCAATGAGCAGTTCTTC. The complete variable domain, with remaining parts taken from reference TRBV18 and TRBJ2-1, reads NAGVMQNPRHLVRRRGQEARLRCSPMKGHSHVYWYRQLPEEGLKFMVYLQKENIIDESGMPKERFSAEFPKEGPSILRIQQVVRGDSAAYFCASSPRQGFNEQFFGPGTRLTVL.

This rearrangement joins TRBV6-5 to TRBJ2-7; 13 bases line up with TRBD2. The CDR3 has 15 amino acids. CDR1 is MNHEY, CDR2 SVGAGI, per germline. The V segment lost 5 bases and the J segment 3 bases; nucleotides outside the gene matches: 4. The CDR3 nucleotides read TGTGCCAGCAGTCCCCGGACTAGCGGGAGCTACGAGCAGTACTTC. It is translated as CASSPRTSGSYEQYF.

The V call is TRBV3-1 (or the pseudogene TRBV3-2), the J call TRBJ1-2; D call uncertain. Germline assignment: CDR1 LGHDT and CDR2 YNNKEL (reference sequence). Trimming stripped 4 bases from V and 7 bases from J, with 10 bases between. This CDR3 is built from 12 residues. The CDR3 sequence is CASSPGVSGYTF. The CDR3, as DNA: TGTGCCAGCAGCCCCGGGGTGAGTGGCTACACCTTC.

V is TRBV2 and J is TRBJ1-4; 10 bases align to TRBD1. Germline trimming cut 1 base from V and 8 bases from J; bases unmatched to any gene: 7. CDR1 is SNHLY and CDR2 is FYNNEI in the germline V gene. The CDR3 consists of 16 residues. The CDR3 protein is CASSEGQGAWSEKLFF. DNA for the CDR3: TGTGCCAGCAGTGAAGGACAGGGGGCTTGGAGCGAAAAACTGTTTTTT.

The rearrangement uses TRBV6-4 and TRBJ2-1, with 8 bases aligning to TRBD2. The CDR3 consists of 13 residues. V lost 5 bases and J lost 5; bases outside the gene matches: 2. The germline V gene has CDR1 MRHNA and CDR2 SNTAGT. CDR3 region: CASSRTSNNEQFF. The CDR3 DNA reads as TGTGCCAGCAGTCGGACTAGCAACAATGAGCAGTTCTTC.

This sequence joins TRBV5-1 and TRBJ1-2, with D perhaps TRBD1 (5 bases). This CDR3 region has 14 residues. The V end was cut by 3 bases, the J end by 4 bases, with 13 bases between. The V gene's germline CDR1 is SGHRS and CDR2 YFSETQ. CDR3 sequence (DNA): TGCGCCAGCAGCTCTCCGACGGGGGGCTATGGCTACACCTTC. Encoded protein: CASSSPTGGYGYTF.

The V and J genes are TRBV5-1 and TRBJ2-7; D is unresolved. The CDR3 covers 14 residues. The germline CDR1 and CDR2 sequences are SGHRS and YFSETQ. Between the trimmed V and J ends, which lost 1 base and 2 bases, there was a span of 10 bases. CDR3 coding DNA: TGCGCCAGCAGCTTGTCGGCAGCTACCTACGAGCAGTACTTC. Its translation: CASSLSAATYEQYF.

This clone was seen just once. The chain recombines TRBV18 with TRBJ2-2; tentative D call: TRBD1 (5 bases). The CDR3 has 16 amino acids. CDR1 and CDR2 from the germline V gene are KGHSH and LQKENI. Trimming took 3 bases from V and 4 from J, leaving 15 bases between them. The CDR3 sequence is CASSPTARAFTGELFF. Written as DNA, the CDR3 is TGTGCCAGCTCACCCACGGCCAGGGCCTTCACCGGGGAGCTGTTTTTT.

This rearrangement joins TRBV6-5 to TRBJ2-2, with a possible D match to TRBD1 (6 bases). Trimming left V 5 bases short and J 2 bases short, with 12 bases between. Germline loops: CDR1 MNHEY, CDR2 SVGAGI. The CDR3 is made up of 15 amino acids. CDR3 nucleotide sequence: TGTGCCAGCAGTCAATACGGGACAAACACCGGGGAGCTGTTTTTT. It specifies CASSQYGTNTGELFF.

This rearrangement joins TRBV15 to TRBJ2-1, with D possibly being TRBD2 (5 bases). The germline gives CDR1 LNHNV, CDR2 YYDKDF (reference sequence). The CDR3 totals 15 residues. Deletions cut 0 bases from V and 2 bases from J, with 8 bases between. CDR3 amino acids: CATSREAETYNEQFF. CDR3 DNA sequence: TGTGCCACCAGCAGAGAAGCGGAAACCTACAATGAGCAGTTCTTC.

This chain links TRBV11-2 with TRBJ2-7; possibly TRBD1 or TRBD2 for D (5 bases each). Trimming left V 3 bases short and J 4 bases short, with 16 bases between. CDR3 length equals 15 residues. Germline V CDR1 and CDR2: SGHAT, FQNNGV. CDR3 residues: CASSLKQGTVYEQYF. In nucleotides, the CDR3 is TGTGCCAGCAGCTTGAAACAAGGGACGGTTTACGAGCAGTACTTC.

This clone was seen a single time. This chain links TRBV19 with TRBJ1-3, with unresolved D. V was cut by 8 bases and J by 4 bases, with 9 bases left in between. The CDR3 is 12 residues long. From germline, CDR1 is LNHDA and CDR2 SQIVND (reference sequence). CDR3 in amino acids: CASHKRGNTIYF. CDR3 in DNA: TGTGCCAGTCATAAACGCGGAAACACCATATATTTT.

CDR3 in amino acids: CASSPSRGYNSPLHF. DNA of the CDR3: TGTGCCAGCTCACCATCCAGGGGTTATAATTCACCCCTCCACTTT. This chain links TRBV18 with TRBJ1-6; possibly TRBD1 for D (6 bases). The CDR3 spans 15 residues. With 2 bases removed from V and 4 bases from J, the gap between germline ends came to 9 bases. Per germline, CDR1 KGHSH and CDR2 LQKENI.

The chain joins TRBV7-9 to TRBJ2-3, with a tentative D call TRBD2 (6 bases). CDR3 size: 18 residues. V lost 0 bases and J 0 bases, leaving 16 bases between the germline ends. The germline V gene encodes CDR1 SEHNR and CDR2 FQNEAQ (reference sequence). In DNA form, the CDR3 reads TGTGCCAGCAGCTTAGCGCGGATAGCGGAAACTAGCACAGATACGCAGTATTTT. This codes for CASSLARIAETSTDTQYF.

This chain joins TRBV15 and TRBJ1-4, with 10 bases fitting TRBD1. Germline assignment: CDR1 LNHNV and CDR2 YYDKDF (reference sequence). The length of the CDR3 is 16 residues. Losses at the gene ends were 2 bases for V and 6 bases for J; bases not matched to a gene: 6. Here the CDR3 DNA reads TGTGCCACCAGCAGACAGCGGGGGACAGGGGATGAAAAACTGTTTTTT. This sequence encodes CATSRQRGTGDEKLFF.

The CDR3 DNA sequence: TGCGCCAGCAGCTTCCTCCCGGGACACGCAGGCTCAACTAATGAAAAACTGTTTTTT. Translation: CASSFLPGHAGSTNEKLFF. The chain has TRBV5-1 and TRBJ1-4; TRBD1 is a possible D gene (6 bases). The V gene lost 2 bases and the J gene lost 0 bases, with 20 bases spanning the gap. Germline CDR1 SGHRS, CDR2 YFSETQ. The CDR3 has 19 residues.

This rearrangement joins TRBV9 to TRBJ1-3, with D maybe TRBD1 (5 bases). The CDR3 has 15 amino acids. Per the germline V gene, CDR1 is SGDLS and CDR2 is YYNGEE. V was trimmed by 3 bases and J by 1 base, leaving 11 bases between them. CDR3 sequence reads: CASSGGVASGNTIYF. CDR3 coding DNA: TGTGCCAGCAGCGGGGGGGTGGCTTCTGGAAACACCATATATTTT. The whole variable domain, remainder taken from reference TRBV9 and TRBJ1-3, is DSGVTQTPKHLITATGQRVTLRCSPRSGDLSVYWYQQSLDQGLQFLIQYYNGEERAKGNILERFSAQQFPDLHSELNLSSLELGDSALYFCASSGGVASGNTIYFGEGSWLTVV.